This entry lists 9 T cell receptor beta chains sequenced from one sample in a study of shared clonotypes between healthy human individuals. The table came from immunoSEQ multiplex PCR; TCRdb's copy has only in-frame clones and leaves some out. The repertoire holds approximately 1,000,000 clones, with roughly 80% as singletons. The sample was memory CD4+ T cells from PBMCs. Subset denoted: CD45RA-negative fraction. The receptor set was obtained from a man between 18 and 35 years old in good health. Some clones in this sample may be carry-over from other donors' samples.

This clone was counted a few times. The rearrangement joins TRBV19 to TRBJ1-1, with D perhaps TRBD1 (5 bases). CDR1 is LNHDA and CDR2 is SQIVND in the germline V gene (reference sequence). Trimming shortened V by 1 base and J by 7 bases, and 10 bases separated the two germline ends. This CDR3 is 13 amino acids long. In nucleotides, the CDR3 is TGTGCCAGTAGTATAGCTGGGCAGGGTGAAGCTTTCTTT. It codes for CASSIAGQGEAFF.

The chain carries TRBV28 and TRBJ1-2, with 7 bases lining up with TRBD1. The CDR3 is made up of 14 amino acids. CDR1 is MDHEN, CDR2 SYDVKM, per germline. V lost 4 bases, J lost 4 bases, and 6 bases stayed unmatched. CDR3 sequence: CASSSQGQRYGYTF. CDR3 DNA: TGTGCCAGCAGTTCCCAGGGACAGCGCTATGGCTACACCTTC.

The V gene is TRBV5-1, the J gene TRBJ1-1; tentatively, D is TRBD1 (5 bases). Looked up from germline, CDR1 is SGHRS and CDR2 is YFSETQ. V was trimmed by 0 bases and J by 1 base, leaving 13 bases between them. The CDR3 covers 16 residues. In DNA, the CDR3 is TGCGCCAGCAGCTTGGCCGCAGGGCGGGGGAACACTGAAGCTTTCTTT. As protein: CASSLAAGRGNTEAFF.

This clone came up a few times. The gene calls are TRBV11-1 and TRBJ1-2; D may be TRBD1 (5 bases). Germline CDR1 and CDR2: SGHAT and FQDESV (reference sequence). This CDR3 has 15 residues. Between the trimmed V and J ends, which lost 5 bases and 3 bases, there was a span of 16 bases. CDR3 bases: TGTGCCAGCAGCCCGCACGGGGGGTCTGACTATGGCTACACCTTC. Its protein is CASSPHGGSDYGYTF. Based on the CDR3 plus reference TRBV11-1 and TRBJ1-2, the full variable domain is EAEVAQSPRYKITEKSQAVAFWCDPISGHATLYWYRQILGQGPELLVQFQDESVVDDSQLPKDRFSAERLKGVDSTLKIQPAELGDSAMYLCASSPHGGSDYGYTFGSGTRLTVV.

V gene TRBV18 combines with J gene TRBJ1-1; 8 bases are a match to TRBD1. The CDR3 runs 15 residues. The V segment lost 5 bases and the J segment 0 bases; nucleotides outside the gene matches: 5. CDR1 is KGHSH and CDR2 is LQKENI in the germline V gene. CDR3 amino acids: CASSTRQGLNTEAFF. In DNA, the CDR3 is TGTGCCAGCTCAACTCGACAGGGGCTGAACACTGAAGCTTTCTTT.

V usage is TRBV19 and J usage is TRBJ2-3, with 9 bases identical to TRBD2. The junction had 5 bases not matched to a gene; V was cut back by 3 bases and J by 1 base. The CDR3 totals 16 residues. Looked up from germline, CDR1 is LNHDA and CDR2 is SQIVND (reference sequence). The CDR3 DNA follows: TGTGCCAGTAGTATGGGGACTAGCAGACGCACAGATACGCAGTATTTT. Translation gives CASSMGTSRRTDTQYF.

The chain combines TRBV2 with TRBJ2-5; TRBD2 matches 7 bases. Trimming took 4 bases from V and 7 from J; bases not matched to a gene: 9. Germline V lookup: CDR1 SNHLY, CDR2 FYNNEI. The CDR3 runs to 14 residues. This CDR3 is CASSVLGGEGTQYF. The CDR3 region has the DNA TGTGCCAGCAGTGTTTTGGGAGGGGAAGGGACCCAGTACTTC.

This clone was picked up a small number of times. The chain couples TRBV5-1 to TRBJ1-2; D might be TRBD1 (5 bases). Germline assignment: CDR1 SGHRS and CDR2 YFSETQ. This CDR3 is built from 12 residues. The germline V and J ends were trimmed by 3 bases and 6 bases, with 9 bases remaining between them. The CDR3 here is CASSSTVNGYTF. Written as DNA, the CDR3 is TGCGCCAGCAGCTCGACAGTTAATGGCTACACCTTC.

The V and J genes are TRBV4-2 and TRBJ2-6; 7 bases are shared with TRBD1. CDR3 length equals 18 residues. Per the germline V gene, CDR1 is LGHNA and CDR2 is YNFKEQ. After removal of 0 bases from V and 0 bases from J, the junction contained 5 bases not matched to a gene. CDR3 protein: CASSQEARGNSGANVLTF. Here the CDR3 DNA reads TGTGCCAGCAGCCAAGAGGCCAGGGGGAACTCTGGGGCCAACGTCCTGACTTTC.